This T cell receptor beta chain comes out of a study of T cell responses to AZD1222 COVID-19 vaccine. In the case of this clone: The antigen remains undetermined.

Method: immunoSEQ multiplex PCR; TCRdb's copy keeps in-frame clones and lacks some. This table has about 160,000 clones, under 95% appearing once. Study observations and caveats: Spike regions recognized by vaccine-associated CD4 TCRs spanned the protein, led by 160-218 and 743-854. A mostly white British donor set with more females was recruited, and clonal diversity was possibly underestimated.

Germline V lookup: CDR1 KGHDR, CDR2 SFDVKD. Trimming cost V 7 bases and J 6 bases, with 5 bases left between them. CDR3 size: 11 residues. This TCR was recovered from an adult in good health. The chain recombines TRBV24-1 with TRBJ2-2; no definite D call. Sample: peripheral blood, taken on day 0 of AZD1222 vaccination. The DNA for the CDR3 is TGTGCCACCAGATATGCCGGGGAGCTGTTTTTT. As protein: CATRYAGELFF.